Many counts were recorded for the clone carrying this T cell receptor beta chain. TCRdb analysed the PCR reads with MiXCR anew, one entry per CDR3 protein. The sample lists about 640,000 distinct CDR3 sequences, just under 20% seen once, with roughly 0.9% in the top ten. This record comes from a study of molecular identifiers for immune sequencing clone quantification. Sequenced input: naive CD8+ T cells from blood, with Jurkat cell RNA spiked in. Subset described: FACS-sorted CD8+CD4-CCR7+CD45RA+ naive T cells. This receptor was taken from a human donor in good health. Some libraries in this study had Jurkat cell RNA spiked in.

The CDR3 sequence: CASSVMDTDTQYF. The CDR3, as DNA: TGTGCCAGTAGTGTCATGGACACAGATACGCAGTATTTT. V usage is TRBV19 and J usage is TRBJ2-3; D remains ambiguous. The germline CDR1 and CDR2 sequences are LNHDA and SQIVND (reference sequence). CDR3 length equals 13 residues. Between the trimmed V and J ends, which lost 5 bases and 2 bases, there was a span of 8 bases.